One and the same sample provided the 10 T cell receptor beta chains below, sequenced in a study of T cells after yellow fever vaccination. Each CDR3 protein is one row after TCRdb ran MiXCR on the 5' RACE reads. The data contain about 240,000 distinct CDR3 sequences, about 3.5% of them seen just once; the ten biggest clones take up about 19%. The sequenced sample was PBMCs, obtained 15 days after the yellow fever booster vaccination. These receptors all stem from a man between 18 and 29 years old who received the YFV17D yellow fever vaccine.

This clonotype was counted at least ten times. The genes are TRBV12-3 or TRBV12-4 and TRBJ1-1, with D hard to call. Trimming shortened V by 7 bases and J by 5 bases, and 11 bases separated the two germline ends. The CDR3 loop spans 12 amino acids. The CDR3 reads CASNAFLTEAFF. CDR3 sequence (DNA): TGTGCCAGCAACGCATTTCTAACTGAAGCTTTCTTT.

This clonotype has at least ten counts. The chain combines TRBV5-1 with TRBJ1-5; D gene uncertain. Germline V CDR1 and CDR2: SGHRS, YFSETQ. The CDR3 is 16 amino acids. Trimming pared 2 bases from V and 0 bases from J, leaving 12 bases between. CDR3 DNA: TGCGCCAGCAGCTTAGACACCCCCTCTAGCAATCAGCCCCAGCATTTT. Its protein is CASSLDTPSSNQPQHF.

This clonotype was detected many times. CDR3 sequence reads: CASWPGLLAGEQYV. The DNA for the CDR3 is TGCGCCAGCTGGCCTGGACTCTTAGCTGGGGAGCAGTACGTC. The J gene is TRBJ2-7, the V gene TRBV5-1, with a weak D call TRBD2 (5 bases). The CDR3 sequence is 14 residues long. The V end lost 7 bases, the J end lost 7 bases, and 21 bases lay between the germline ends. Germline-derived CDR1 and CDR2 are SGHRS and YFSETQ.

Ten or more counts support this clonotype. The V call is TRBV6-2 or TRBV6-3, the J call TRBJ1-4; D unclear. The CDR3 runs 14 residues. The germline V gene has CDR1 MNHEY and CDR2 SVGEGT. Trimming took 6 bases from V and 1 from J, leaving 9 bases between them. The CDR3 here is CASSPRETNEKLFF. CDR3 DNA: TGTGCCAGCAGCCCTCGGGAAACTAATGAAAAACTGTTTTTT.

Ten or more counts support this clonotype. The V call is TRBV6-5, the J call TRBJ2-1; D call uncertain. CDR1 is MNHEY and CDR2 is SVGAGI in the germline V gene. V was clipped by 4 bases and J by 2 bases, with 15 bases between them. The CDR3 spans 16 residues. The CDR3 loop is CASSSRSRIPYNEQFF. As DNA, the CDR3 is TGTGCCAGCAGTTCCCGAAGCAGGATTCCCTACAATGAGCAGTTCTTC.

This clonotype has at least ten counts. The chain employs TRBV11-2 and TRBJ1-2; D is uncertain. The CDR3 sequence is 13 residues long. Germline lookup yields CDR1 SGHAT and CDR2 FQNNGV. V was shortened by 5 bases and J by 0 bases, with 7 bases between the two germline ends. The DNA of the CDR3 is TGTGCCAGCAGCACCAATACTAACTATGGCTACACCTTC. Translation: CASSTNTNYGYTF.

This clonotype was recorded at least ten times. The chain links TRBV11-2 to TRBJ1-1; D is undetermined. This CDR3 spans 15 amino acids. Germline lookup yields CDR1 SGHAT and CDR2 FQNNGV. Trimming removed 4 bases at V and 3 bases at J, with 15 bases between. This CDR3 reads CASSSTQKSDTEAFF. As DNA, the CDR3 is TGTGCCAGCAGCTCCACCCAAAAGAGTGACACTGAAGCTTTCTTT.

This clonotype appeared many times. The rearrangement links TRBV6-6 to TRBJ1-5; D gene unclear. V gave up 7 bases and J gave up 1 base, with 8 bases separating them. The CDR3 runs 13 residues. Germline CDR1 reads MNHNY; CDR2 reads SVGAGI (reference sequence). CDR3 residues: CASMWASNQPQHF. Here the CDR3 DNA reads TGTGCCAGCATGTGGGCGAGCAATCAGCCCCAGCATTTT.

At least ten counts were recorded for this clonotype. The V call is TRBV24-1, the J call TRBJ2-3; 7 nucleotides align to TRBD2. Germline CDR1 KGHDR, CDR2 SFDVKD. The CDR3 has 15 residues. Trimming cost V 5 bases and J 1 base; bases outside gene matches: 5. The CDR3 spells CATSVNRGGTDTQYF. CDR3 DNA: TGTGCCACCAGTGTAAATCGGGGGGGCACAGATACGCAGTATTTT.

This clonotype was recorded at least ten times. The V gene is TRBV11-2, the J gene TRBJ2-3, with TRBD2 matching 12 bases. J lost 3 bases, V lost 5 bases, and 9 bases had no gene match. The germline gives CDR1 SGHAT, CDR2 FQNNGV. The CDR3 covers 17 residues. CDR3 residues: CASSLSSGGAGTDTQYF. For the CDR3, the DNA is TGTGCCAGCAGCCTATCTAGCGGGGGGGCGGGTACAGATACGCAGTATTTT. The full variable domain, in which reference TRBV11-2 and TRBJ2-3 provide the parts outside the CDR3, is EAGVAQSPRYKIIEKRQSVAFWCNPISGHATLYWYQQILGQGPKLLIQFQNNGVVDDSQLPKDRFSAERLKGVDSTLKIQPAKLEDSAVYLCASSLSSGGAGTDTQYFGPGTRLTVL.